The 9 T cell receptor beta chains reported below all come from one sample, sequenced in a study of T cell changes during pregnancy in multiple sclerosis (dated by TCRdb to the late 2010s). Libraries were made using the immunoSEQ multiplex PCR assay. The immuneACCESS repertoire file appears here via TCRdb, limited to in-frame rearrangements. These files lack a portion of the clones; in checked studies, under half of the deficit traces to unresolved V genes, and the cause of the others is not known. The sample contains roughly 80,000 clones, 90% to 95% of them found a single time. The ten largest account for under 1.3% of the sample. Sequencing used peripheral blood, obtained in the first trimester of pregnancy. Receptors were obtained from a female donor with multiple sclerosis, enrolled in a pregnancy study.

V and J are TRBV29-1 and TRBJ1-1, with a tentative D call TRBD1 (6 bases). V was clipped by 6 bases and J by 1 base, with 12 bases between them. Germline V lookup: CDR1 SQVTM, CDR2 ANQGSEA. The CDR3 covers 13 residues. The CDR3 DNA sequence: TGCAGCGTCCTGGGACACCGGAACACTGAAGCTTTCTTT. This encodes CSVLGHRNTEAFF.

As regards this clone: At one end, the junction sequence differs from germline, possibly due to a read error. V is TRBV7-9 and J is TRBJ1-1; D is undetermined. Germline V gene lookup returns CDR1 SEHNR and CDR2 FQNEAQ (reference sequence). This CDR3 spans 12 amino acids. The chain's CDR3 is CASSLVPGSPHF. CDR3 in DNA: TGTGCCAGCAGCTTAGTCCCTGGGAGCCCTCATTTT. The whole variable domain, remainder taken from reference TRBV7-9 and TRBJ1-1, is DTGVSQNPRHKITKRGQNVTFRCDPISEHNRLYWYRQTLGQGPEFLTYFQNEAQLEKSRLLSDRFSAERPKGSFSTLEIQRTEQGDSAMYLCASSLVPGSPHFGQGTRLTVV.

This clone has just one count. Written as DNA, the CDR3 is TGCGCCAGCACCGGGACTAGCGGTTACAATGAGCAGTTCTTC. It is translated as CASTGTSGYNEQFF. The chain has TRBV5-1 and TRBJ2-1, with TRBD2 identical over 11 bases. The CDR3 consists of 14 residues. V lost 6 bases to trimming and J lost 4 bases; unmatched junction nucleotides: 3. Germline V gene sequence: CDR1 SGHRS, CDR2 YFSETQ. Full variable domain (outside the CDR3, taken from reference TRBV5-1 and TRBJ2-1): KAGVTQTPRYLIKTRGQQVTLSCSPISGHRSVSWYQQTPGQGLQFLFEYFSETQRNKGNFPGRFSGRQFSNSRSEMNVSTLELGDSALYLCASTGTSGYNEQFFGPGTRLTVL.

The chain carries TRBV30 and TRBJ2-6, with D unresolved. The germline V gene encodes CDR1 GTSNPN and CDR2 SVGIG (reference sequence). V lost 5 bases to trimming and J lost 0 bases, with 14 bases between them. CDR3 size: 16 residues. The CDR3 bases are TGTGCCTGGGCGTTGTTCTCTCGCTCTGGGGCCAACGTCCTGACTTTC. Encoded protein: CAWALFSRSGANVLTF.

The genes are TRBV5-1 and TRBJ2-1; 11 bases line up with TRBD2. After removal of 3 bases from V and 9 bases from J, the junction contained 11 bases not matched to a gene. The CDR3 length is 16 residues. The V gene's germline CDR1 is SGHRS and CDR2 YFSETQ. Here the CDR3 DNA reads TGCGCCAGCAGCTGGGAGGGTAGCGGGAGGGCAAGTGAGCAGTTCTTC. This sequence encodes CASSWEGSGRASEQFF. Filled out from reference TRBV5-1 and TRBJ2-1, the complete variable domain reads KAGVTQTPRYLIKTRGQQVTLSCSPISGHRSVSWYQQTPGQGLQFLFEYFSETQRNKGNFPGRFSGRQFSNSRSEMNVSTLELGDSALYLCASSWEGSGRASEQFFGPGTRLTVL.

The table lists this clone with a count of one. The chain carries TRBV7-8 and TRBJ1-5, with 7 bases aligning to TRBD1. J was trimmed by 1 base and V by 0 bases; bases with no gene match: 0. This CDR3 has 15 residues. The germline gives CDR1 SGHVS, CDR2 FQNEAQ. CDR3 in amino acids: CASSLAGQSNQPQHF. The CDR3 nucleotides are TGTGCCAGCAGCTTAGCGGGACAGAGCAATCAGCCCCAGCATTTT.

This chain uses TRBV11-2 with TRBJ1-2, with D unresolved. The V gene's germline CDR1 is SGHAT and CDR2 FQNNGV. V was pared by 1 base and J by 12 bases, with 15 bases between. The CDR3 totals 13 residues. The CDR3 here is CASSLASERYNTF. The CDR3 DNA sequence: TGTGCCAGCAGCTTAGCATCGGAGCGTTACAACACCTTC.

This sequence joins TRBV4-2 and TRBJ2-3; 10 bases map to TRBD2. Germline CDR1 LGHNA, CDR2 YNFKEQ. The CDR3 has 17 amino acids. The J segment lost 3 bases and the V segment lost 1 base, leaving 7 bases of the junction unmatched. CDR3 region: CASSQGILAGRTDTQYF. In DNA, the CDR3 is TGTGCCAGCAGCCAAGGGATACTAGCGGGGAGGACAGATACGCAGTATTTT.

The chain is built from TRBV19 and TRBJ1-4; D not certain. The CDR3 totals 13 residues. Trimming removed 1 base at V and 8 bases at J, with 8 bases between. Germline CDR1 LNHDA, CDR2 SQIVND (reference sequence). CDR3 nucleotide sequence: TGTGCCAGTAGTATAGCCATGAGGGAAAAACTGTTTTTT. Residues: CASSIAMREKLFF.